Listed here are 18 T cell receptor beta chains from one sample, sequenced in a study of blood T cell repertoires in COVID-19. Profiling relied on immunoSEQ multiplex PCR, and the TCRdb table lists in-frame clones only, not all of them. The repertoire holds roughly 20,000 clones, about 89% seen once, with about 20% in the top ten. Sequenced: peripheral blood. These receptors were taken from a man aged 65 to 85 with active COVID-19.

This chain links TRBV6-6 with TRBJ1-6, with D perhaps matching TRBD1 (5 bases). This CDR3 is built from 13 residues. Germline CDR1 reads MNHNY; CDR2 reads SVGAGI (reference sequence). Trimming took 11 bases from V and 4 from J, leaving 12 bases between them. The CDR3 region has the DNA TGTGCCGCGGGGGTGGAGTATAATTCACCCCTCCACTTT. Its translation: CAAGVEYNSPLHF.

The chain has TRBV5-1 and TRBJ2-1; maybe TRBD2 (5 bases). Germline-derived CDR1 and CDR2 are SGHRS and YFSETQ. There are 14 residues in the CDR3. V lost 4 bases and J lost 8, with 16 bases in between. This CDR3 is CASSNSSNRDEQFF. Written as DNA, the CDR3 is TGCGCCAGCAGCAACTCTAGCAATAGGGATGAGCAGTTCTTC.

This rearrangement joins TRBV5-1 to TRBJ2-2; a weak D match, TRBD2 (6 bases). The length of the CDR3 is 14 residues. Germline V CDR1 and CDR2: SGHRS, YFSETQ. V lost 0 bases and J lost 5, with 8 bases in between. For the CDR3, the DNA is TGCGCCAGCAGCTTGGCACGGGGGACCGGGGAGCTGTTTTTT. Protein product: CASSLARGTGELFF.

The V gene is TRBV3-1 (or the pseudogene TRBV3-2), the J gene TRBJ2-6; D call uncertain. The CDR3 loop spans 14 amino acids. CDR1 and CDR2 (germline): LGHDT, YNNKEL (reference sequence). The V and J ends lost 4 bases and 0 bases respectively, with 4 bases between them. This chain's CDR3 is CASSPSSGANVLTF. For the CDR3, the DNA is TGTGCCAGCAGCCCTAGCTCTGGGGCCAACGTCCTGACTTTC.

The chain joins TRBV6-5 to TRBJ2-2; no reliable D call. The germline CDR1 and CDR2 sequences are MNHEY and SVGAGI. V dropped 6 bases and J dropped 6 bases, with 8 bases sitting between them. The CDR3 is 12 amino acids. CDR3: CASRSAPGELFF. In DNA, the CDR3 is TGTGCCAGCAGGTCAGCGCCCGGGGAGCTGTTTTTT.

This rearrangement joins TRBV19 to TRBJ1-4, with D possibly TRBD1 on 5 matching bases. Germline V gene data show CDR1 as LNHDA and CDR2 as SQIVND (reference sequence). Trimming took 5 bases from V and 5 from J, leaving 12 bases between them. The CDR3 sequence is 14 residues long. The CDR3 DNA reads as TGTGCCAGTAGTCTCGACAGTGAGAATGAAAAACTGTTTTTT. Encoded protein: CASSLDSENEKLFF.

J is TRBJ1-3 and V is TRBV30, with a possible D match to TRBD1 (5 bases). The CDR3 is 18 amino acids. Trimming removed 4 bases at V and 4 bases at J, with 26 bases between. Per germline, CDR1 GTSNPN and CDR2 SVGIG (reference sequence). DNA for the CDR3: TGTGCCTGGAAAGCGGGGGGATCCTACGCCGTACCCGGAAACACCATATATTTT. Protein sequence: CAWKAGGSYAVPGNTIYF.

A few counts support this clone. This chain joins TRBV27 and TRBJ1-6; 7 bases align to TRBD1. The V segment lost 6 bases and the J segment 5 bases; nucleotides outside the gene matches: 7. The CDR3 consists of 15 residues. Germline CDR1 MNHEY, CDR2 SMNVEV (reference sequence). The CDR3 bases are TGTGCCAGCAGGAGGGGGACAGTGAATAATTCACCCCTCCACTTT. This gives the protein CASRRGTVNNSPLHF.

The chain uses TRBV5-8 and TRBJ1-3; the D is unclear. The CDR3 runs to 12 residues. CDR1 and CDR2 from the germline V gene are SGHTS and YDEGEE. Deletions cut 3 bases from V and 8 bases from J, with 9 bases between. In nucleotides, the CDR3 is TGTGCCAGCAGCTCTCACTTAGACACCATATATTTT. It codes for CASSSHLDTIYF.

The genes are TRBV6-4 and TRBJ1-2; unclear D gene. Germline lookup yields CDR1 MRHNA and CDR2 SNTAGT. V lost 6 bases, J lost 2 bases, and 13 bases lay in between. CDR3 length: 14 residues. The CDR3 region is CASSPRLLNYGYTF. The DNA for the CDR3 is TGTGCCAGCAGCCCGAGGTTACTAAACTATGGCTACACCTTC.

The chain recombines TRBV5-1 with TRBJ1-1; the match to TRBD1 covers 8 bases. Germline assignment: CDR1 SGHRS and CDR2 YFSETQ. The CDR3 runs to 14 residues. J lost 4 bases, V lost 0 bases, and 2 bases had no gene match. The CDR3 spells CASSLARGPTEAFF. In nucleotides, the CDR3 is TGCGCCAGCAGCTTGGCCAGGGGGCCCACTGAAGCTTTCTTT.

This chain uses TRBV5-8 with TRBJ2-1; weak D call: TRBD2 (5 bases). The CDR3 contains 16 residues. Trimming removed 7 bases at V and 0 bases at J, with 17 bases between. From germline, CDR1 is SGHTS and CDR2 YDEGEE. The CDR3 DNA reads TGTGCCAGCTTTAATGCGGGCTTTAGCTCCTACAATGAGCAGTTCTTC. Amino acid sequence: CASFNAGFSSYNEQFF.

For the CDR3, the DNA is TGTGCCAGCGTCAAAGCGGGGAGGAACACTGAAGCTTTCTTT. Translated, it gives CASVKAGRNTEAFF. V usage is TRBV3-1 (or the pseudogene TRBV3-2) and J usage is TRBJ1-1; no clear D. The CDR3 sequence is 14 residues long. Deletions cut 8 bases from V and 1 base from J, with 14 bases between. Germline values: CDR1 LGHDT, CDR2 YNNKEL (reference sequence).

The chain uses TRBV11-3 and TRBJ2-1; 7 bases are a match to TRBD1. Trimming took 5 bases from V and 6 from J; bases not matched to a gene: 4. The length of the CDR3 is 13 residues. Germline assignment: CDR1 SGHNT and CDR2 YENEEA. The CDR3 reads CASSIRQGNEQFF. Written as DNA, the CDR3 is TGTGCCAGCAGCATTAGACAGGGCAATGAGCAGTTCTTC.

The chain has TRBV6-5 and TRBJ2-7; a possible D gene is TRBD1 (5 bases). The V and J ends lost 0 bases and 0 bases respectively, with 12 bases between them. CDR3 length: 16 amino acids. Germline CDR1 reads MNHEY; CDR2 reads SVGAGI. This CDR3 reads CASSYSGQGFSYEQYF. CDR3 nucleotide sequence: TGTGCCAGCAGTTACTCGGGGCAGGGCTTCTCCTACGAGCAGTACTTC.

V usage is TRBV5-1 and J usage is TRBJ2-7, with 10 bases matching TRBD1. Germline trimming cut 4 bases from V and 0 bases from J; bases unmatched to any gene: 4. The CDR3 is 15 residues long. Germline V gene sequence: CDR1 SGHRS, CDR2 YFSETQ. The CDR3 spells CASSDRDRGSYEQYF. For the CDR3, the DNA is TGCGCCAGCAGCGACCGGGACAGGGGCTCCTACGAGCAGTACTTC.

The CDR3: CASSLGTGSWTDTQYF. The CDR3 bases are TGTGCCAGCTCACTAGGGACAGGGTCTTGGACAGATACGCAGTATTTT. The chain couples TRBV18 to TRBJ2-3; TRBD1 matches at 9 bases. Germline CDR1 KGHSH, CDR2 LQKENI. The CDR3 loop spans 16 amino acids. Losses at the gene ends were 4 bases for V and 3 bases for J; bases not matched to a gene: 8.

This chain connects TRBV6-5 to TRBJ1-5; D unresolved. From germline, CDR1 is MNHEY and CDR2 SVGAGI. Trimming took 8 bases from V and 5 from J, leaving 13 bases between them. The CDR3 is 13 residues long. CDR3: CASEGTSDQPQHF. CDR3 DNA sequence: TGTGCCAGCGAAGGAACCAGCGATCAGCCCCAGCATTTT.